This T cell receptor (beta chain) was sequenced for a study of neurological immune-mediated disorders. Trimming removed 5 bases from V and 15 bases from J, with 17 bases in between. Germline lookup yields CDR1 SGHTA and CDR2 FQGTGA. The CDR3 length is 13 residues. The healthy controls volunteered at a blood bank in Maryland, USA. Unsorted libraries came from 2 million PBMCs stored at -80 °C. The cDNA was synthesized by means of template-switch 5'RACE, which was carried out with 10-nucleotide random UMIs. Using its own MiXCR run on the 5' RACE reads, TCRdb lists one record per CDR3 protein. The table has 72,000 or so distinct CDR3 sequences, under 20% seen once. This clonotype was picked up many times.

This chain uses TRBV7-3 with TRBJ1-6; no clear D. The sample taken for sequencing was PBMCs. The receptor's source is a woman aged 40 to 50 in good health. The CDR3 DNA is TGTGCCAGCAGCAAACTCACGACCAATCTCCTCCACTTT. Protein product: CASSKLTTNLLHF.